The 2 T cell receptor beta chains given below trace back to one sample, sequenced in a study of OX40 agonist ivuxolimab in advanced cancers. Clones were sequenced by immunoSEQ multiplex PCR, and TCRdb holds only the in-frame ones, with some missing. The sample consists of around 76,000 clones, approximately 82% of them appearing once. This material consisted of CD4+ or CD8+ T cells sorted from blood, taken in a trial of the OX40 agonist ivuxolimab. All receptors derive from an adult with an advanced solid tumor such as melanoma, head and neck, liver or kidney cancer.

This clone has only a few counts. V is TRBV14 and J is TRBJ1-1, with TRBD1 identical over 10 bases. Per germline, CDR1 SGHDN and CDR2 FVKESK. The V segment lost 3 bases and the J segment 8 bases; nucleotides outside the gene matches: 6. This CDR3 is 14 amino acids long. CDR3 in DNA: TGTGCCAGCAGCCAGCAGACAGGGGGCTTGGAAGCTTTCTTT. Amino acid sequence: CASSQQTGGLEAFF.

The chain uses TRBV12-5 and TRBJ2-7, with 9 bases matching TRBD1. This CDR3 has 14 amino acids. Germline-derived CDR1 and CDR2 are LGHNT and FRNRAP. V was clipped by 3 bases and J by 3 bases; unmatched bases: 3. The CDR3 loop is CASGLDRGGYEQYF. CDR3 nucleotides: TGTGCTAGTGGTTTAGACAGGGGGGGCTACGAGCAGTACTTC.